These 26 T cell receptor beta chains were sequenced from one sample in a study of blood T cell repertoires in COVID-19. Only in-frame clones appear in the TCRdb table, and some are missing; sequencing was by immunoSEQ multiplex PCR. Of roughly 49,000 clones listed, approximately 86% are singletons. The specimen sequenced was peripheral blood. The receptor set was obtained from a man aged 40-49 years with acute or convalescent COVID-19.

The chain combines TRBV18 with TRBJ2-7, with TRBD1 matching 10 bases. The length of the CDR3 is 15 residues. Trimming removed 3 bases from V and 0 bases from J; junction bases left unmatched: 2. Looked up from germline, CDR1 is KGHSH and CDR2 is LQKENI. CDR3 sequence reads: CASSPGQGFSYEQYF. CDR3 coding DNA: TGTGCCAGCTCACCGGGACAGGGGTTCTCCTACGAGCAGTACTTC.

V gene TRBV9 combines with J gene TRBJ2-6; D may be TRBD1 (6 bases). Trimming took 2 bases from V and 0 from J, leaving 15 bases between them. CDR3 size: 18 residues. CDR1 and CDR2 from the germline V gene are SGDLS and YYNGEE. The CDR3 DNA reads TGTGCCAGCAGCGTTAGCACAGGGAAGGGCTCTGGGGCCAACGTCCTGACTTTC. As protein: CASSVSTGKGSGANVLTF.

The chain employs TRBV2 and TRBJ1-5; no reliable D call. V was pared by 5 bases and J by 1 base, with 12 bases between. CDR3 length equals 15 residues. Germline CDR1 SNHLY, CDR2 FYNNEI. As DNA, the CDR3 is TGTGCCAGCAGTCTAGAGGAAGGAAGCAATCAGCCCCAGCATTTT. It is translated as CASSLEEGSNQPQHF.

Only one count was recorded for this clone. The chain recombines TRBV18 with TRBJ2-2; TRBD1 is a possible D gene (6 bases). V lost 2 bases and J 7 bases, leaving 11 bases between the germline ends. The CDR3 runs to 14 residues. Germline V gives CDR1 KGHSH, CDR2 LQKENI. In nucleotides, the CDR3 is TGTGCCAGCTCACCAACAGGGAGAAGCGGGGAGCTGTTTTTT. Translated, it gives CASSPTGRSGELFF.

This clone occurred a few times. The chain is built from TRBV11-2 and TRBJ2-3, with TRBD2 identical over 10 bases. J was trimmed by 2 bases and V by 6 bases; bases with no gene match: 5. This CDR3 contains 15 residues. The germline CDR1 and CDR2 sequences are SGHAT and FQNNGV. This CDR3 is CASRAGTSVTDTQYF. DNA for the CDR3: TGTGCCAGCAGGGCCGGGACTAGCGTCACAGATACGCAGTATTTT.

V and J are TRBV5-4 and TRBJ1-2; D might be TRBD1 (5 bases). The CDR3 contains 15 residues. Trimming pared 0 bases from V and 4 bases from J, leaving 13 bases between. Per germline, CDR1 SGHNT and CDR2 YYREEE (reference sequence). CDR3 bases: TGTGCCAGCAGCTTGGATGGGGGGGTGGGCTATGGCTACACCTTC. Translating gives CASSLDGGVGYGYTF.

The V gene is TRBV11-3, the J gene TRBJ1-1; D is possibly TRBD1 (6 bases). In germline, CDR1 is SGHNT, CDR2 YENEEA. There are 13 residues in the CDR3. V lost 5 bases, J lost 1 base, and 8 bases lay in between. The CDR3 DNA follows: TGTGCCAGCAGCCGACAGGAGAACACTGAAGCTTTCTTT. The encoded protein is CASSRQENTEAFF.

CDR3 bases: TGTGCCAGCAGCCTAAAGGGGTCCTATGGCTACACCTTC. Residues: CASSLKGSYGYTF. The chain combines TRBV3-1 (or the pseudogene TRBV3-2) with TRBJ1-2; possible D gene TRBD1, 5 bases. Deletions cut 4 bases from V and 4 bases from J, with 10 bases between. There are 13 residues in the CDR3. From germline, CDR1 is LGHDT and CDR2 YNNKEL (reference sequence).

The chain has TRBV5-6 and TRBJ1-5; 8 positions match TRBD1. CDR3 size: 15 residues. V lost 0 bases and J lost 7; bases outside the gene matches: 6. The germline gives CDR1 SGHDT, CDR2 YYEEEE. Here the CDR3 reads CASSLAGGLGQPQHF. CDR3 coding DNA: TGTGCCAGCAGCTTGGCAGGGGGCCTGGGACAGCCCCAGCATTTT.

The rearrangement links TRBV6-5 to TRBJ1-2, with D hard to call. V was trimmed by 5 bases and J by 4 bases, leaving 14 bases between them. The germline V gene has CDR1 MNHEY and CDR2 SVGAGI. The CDR3 extends over 14 amino acids. CDR3 loop: CASSPREGAYGYTF. As DNA, the CDR3 is TGTGCCAGCAGTCCGCGGGAAGGAGCCTATGGCTACACCTTC.

This chain uses TRBV14 with TRBJ1-6; TRBD1 matches 7 bases. The V gene end was trimmed by 2 bases and the J gene end by 7 bases; junction bases not matched to a gene: 2. The germline V gene has CDR1 SGHDN and CDR2 FVKESK. The CDR3 runs 14 residues. The CDR3 sequence: CASSQSRGNSPLHF. The CDR3, as DNA: TGTGCCAGCAGCCAATCCAGGGGGAATTCACCCCTCCACTTT.

The genes are TRBV12-3 or TRBV12-4 and TRBJ1-2; the D is unclear. Between the trimmed V and J ends, which lost 8 bases and 1 base, there was a span of 11 bases. The CDR3 loop spans 13 amino acids. CDR3 loop: CASGETVNYGYTF. CDR3 nucleotide sequence: TGTGCCAGCGGGGAGACGGTTAACTATGGCTACACCTTC.

The chain employs TRBV19 and TRBJ2-1; 14 nucleotides agree with TRBD2. The CDR3 sequence is 16 residues long. Germline-derived CDR1 and CDR2 are LNHDA and SQIVND (reference sequence). The V segment lost 6 bases and the J segment 8 bases; nucleotides outside the gene matches: 9. The DNA of the CDR3 is TGTGCCAGTAGACCAAAAGGACTAGCGGGAGGTTATGAGCAGTTCTTC. Translating gives CASRPKGLAGGYEQFF.

This sequence joins TRBV27 and TRBJ1-1; D is unresolved. Trimming cost V 4 bases and J 1 base, with 13 bases left between them. The CDR3 length is 15 residues. From germline, CDR1 is MNHEY and CDR2 SMNVEV (reference sequence). The CDR3 sequence is CASSSLGLANTEAFF. CDR3 DNA sequence: TGTGCCAGCAGTTCACTAGGGCTTGCGAACACTGAAGCTTTCTTT.

This clone was counted many times. This chain links TRBV5-1 with TRBJ1-1, with 7 bases fitting TRBD1. The CDR3 contains 19 residues. V lost 4 bases to trimming and J lost 6 bases; unmatched junction nucleotides: 24. Germline CDR1 and CDR2: SGHRS and YFSETQ. This chain's CDR3 is CASSPRGLTGLGVTAEAFF. CDR3 bases: TGCGCCAGCAGCCCGAGGGGCCTGACAGGGCTTGGGGTTACCGCTGAAGCTTTCTTT. Full variable domain (rest looked up from reference TRBV5-1 and TRBJ1-1): KAGVTQTPRYLIKTRGQQVTLSCSPISGHRSVSWYQQTPGQGLQFLFEYFSETQRNKGNFPGRFSGRQFSNSRSEMNVSTLELGDSALYLCASSPRGLTGLGVTAEAFFGQGTRLTVV.

The CDR3 DNA reads as TGTGCCAGCTCGGCAGGGCTATATGGCAATCAGCCCCAGCATTTT. As protein: CASSAGLYGNQPQHF. The genes are TRBV5-5 and TRBJ1-5; D may be TRBD1 (5 bases). The CDR3 is 15 amino acids. Trimming shortened V by 7 bases and J by 2 bases, and 16 bases separated the two germline ends. Germline values: CDR1 SGHKS, CDR2 YYEKEE (reference sequence). Full variable domain (rest looked up from reference TRBV5-5 and TRBJ1-5): DAGVTQSPTHLIKTRGQQVTLRCSPISGHKSVSWYQQVLGQGPQFIFQYYEKEERGRGNFPDRFSARQFPNYSSELNVNALLLGDSALYLCASSAGLYGNQPQHFGDGTRLSIL.

This sequence joins TRBV10-2 and TRBJ1-4; 7 bases fit TRBD1. Germline-derived CDR1 and CDR2 are WSHSY and SAAADI. The CDR3 loop spans 14 amino acids. V shed 8 bases and J 8 bases; nucleotides not matched to a gene: 11. The CDR3 bases are TGCGCCAGCGGCGCGAAACAGGGGAACGAAAAACTGTTTTTT. Its translation is CASGAKQGNEKLFF.

The J gene is TRBJ1-1, the V gene TRBV2; D uncertain. Germline V CDR1 and CDR2: SNHLY, FYNNEI. The CDR3 is made up of 15 amino acids. The V end was cut by 7 bases, the J end by 0 bases, with 15 bases between. The CDR3 DNA reads as TGTGCCAGCAAGGTGGAGGAGATCATGAACACTGAAGCTTTCTTT. The encoded protein is CASKVEEIMNTEAFF.

This chain uses TRBV6-2 or TRBV6-3 with TRBJ2-4, with D possibly being TRBD1 (6 bases). The V gene's germline CDR1 is MNHEY and CDR2 SVGEGT. V was shortened by 0 bases and J by 1 base, with 22 bases between the two germline ends. The CDR3 runs to 20 residues. CDR3 DNA: TGTGCCAGCAGTTACTCCAAAATAAAAACCCAGGGGAATGCCAAAAACATTCAGTACTTC. It translates to CASSYSKIKTQGNAKNIQYF.

This chain uses TRBV6-5 with TRBJ2-7; 10 bases align to TRBD2. This CDR3 region has 14 residues. Germline values: CDR1 MNHEY, CDR2 SVGAGI. The J segment lost 2 bases and the V segment lost 5 bases, leaving 3 bases of the junction unmatched. CDR3 sequence: CASSPGLATYEQYV. CDR3 DNA: TGTGCCAGCAGTCCGGGACTAGCGACCTACGAGCAGTACGTC.

For this clone: Other DNA sequences from this sample encode an identical CDR3 as well. The V and J genes are TRBV6-6 and TRBJ1-2; 9 nucleotides agree with TRBD1. The germline V gene has CDR1 MNHNY and CDR2 SVGAGI (reference sequence). Trimming cost V 6 bases and J 8 bases; bases outside gene matches: 7. There are 13 residues in the CDR3. The CDR3 DNA is TGTGCCAGCAGCTTGGGACAGGGTGGAGGCTACACCTTC. This sequence encodes CASSLGQGGGYTF.

The chain employs TRBV11-2 and TRBJ2-7; 14 nucleotides align to TRBD2. The V gene's germline CDR1 is SGHAT and CDR2 FQNNGV. This CDR3 contains 17 residues. J lost 6 bases, V lost 2 bases, and 9 bases had no gene match. The CDR3 bases are TGTGCCAGCAGCTTACATACCGGGACTAGCGGGAGCGGCGAGCAGTACTTC. Translating it yields CASSLHTGTSGSGEQYF.

This clone has just a few counts. The V call is TRBV19, the J call TRBJ1-1, with 7 bases lining up with TRBD1. CDR1 and CDR2 from the germline V gene are LNHDA and SQIVND (reference sequence). Trimming removed 6 bases from V and 7 bases from J; junction bases left unmatched: 5. The CDR3 covers 12 residues. CDR3 DNA sequence: TGTGCCAGTAGGGACCGGGACAGTGAAGCTTTCTTT. Amino acids: CASRDRDSEAFF. The full variable domain, its missing parts supplied by reference TRBV19 and TRBJ1-1, is DGGITQSPKYLFRKEGQNVTLSCEQNLNHDAMYWYRQDPGQGLRLIYYSQIVNDFQKGDIAEGYSVSREKKESFPLTVTSAQKNPTAFYLCASRDRDSEAFFGQGTRLTVV.

The chain links TRBV6-6 to TRBJ1-1, with no clear D. The CDR3 spans 13 residues. V was shortened by 6 bases and J by 3 bases, with 11 bases between the two germline ends. Germline CDR1 and CDR2: MNHNY and SVGAGI (reference sequence). The CDR3 nucleotides read TGTGCCAGCAGCTCTAGTCGTTACACTGAAGCTTTCTTT. Residues: CASSSSRYTEAFF.

The chain combines TRBV19 with TRBJ2-4, with D possibly matching TRBD1 (6 bases). The CDR3 is 18 residues long. Germline CDR1 and CDR2: LNHDA and SQIVND (reference sequence). V dropped 5 bases and J dropped 1 base, with 21 bases sitting between them. The CDR3 nucleotides are TGTGCCAGTAGTCATAATCTTCACAGGGAAGGGGCCAAAAACATTCAGTACTTC. Its translation is CASSHNLHREGAKNIQYF.

The chain links TRBV30 to TRBJ1-2; D unclear. Trimming left V 0 bases short and J 2 bases short, with 7 bases between. Per germline, CDR1 GTSNPN and CDR2 SVGIG (reference sequence). The CDR3 sequence is 13 residues long. For the CDR3, the DNA is TGTGCCTGGAGTGTGGGCAGAAACTATGGCTACACCTTC. Protein: CAWSVGRNYGYTF. Supplemented by reference TRBV30 and TRBJ1-2, the full variable domain reads SQTIHQWPATLVQPVGSPLSLECTVEGTSNPNLYWYRQAAGRGLQLLFYSVGIGQISSEVPQNLSASRPQDRQFILSSKKLLLSDSGFYLCAWSVGRNYGYTFGSGTRLTVV.